The clone carrying this TCR beta chain has ten or more counts. What it binds is not known. The data belong to a study of regulatory T cells in long-lasting Graves disease. Study as a whole: The study enrolled newly diagnosed Graves' patients on antithyroid drugs under 3 months.

Time point reported: newly diagnosed GD, antithyroid drugs for less than 3 months. Extracted RNA from PBMCs served as the source of the TCR library. Trimming cost V 0 bases and J 10 bases, with 25 bases left between them. Germline values: CDR1 DFQATT, CDR2 SNEGSKA (reference sequence). The CDR3 length is 17 residues. TCR beta libraries were built with iRepertoire HTBI primers and Arm-PCR of CDR3 regions. MiXCR, applied by TCRdb to the multiplex PCR reads, yields one record per CDR3 protein. The data contain about 440,000 distinct CDR3 sequences, 14% to 15% of them singletons. General observations from the study: More public clonotypes were shared by persistent patients (2,741) than by new patients (about 1,000).

This same sample was also taken into another study, of T cells in Graves' hyperthyroidism and ophthalmopathy. This second study says: The HTBI primer set served for first-round RT-PCR of the TCR CDR3.

This rearrangement joins TRBV20-1 to TRBJ2-1; D perhaps matches TRBD1 (6 bases). The clonotype originates from a woman aged 25 to 45 with Graves disease. The input for sequencing was peripheral blood mononuclear cells (PBMCs), taken at new diagnosis, from a patient treated with antithyroid drugs. The CDR3: CSARDGGRQGPSGEQFF. CDR3 bases: TGCAGTGCTAGAGATGGCGGCCGGCAGGGGCCCTCAGGAGAGCAGTTCTTC.